The 25 T cell receptor beta chains listed next were all sequenced from one sample in a study of T cells in Graves' hyperthyroidism and ophthalmopathy. From RNA transcripts, TCR beta CDR3 regions were amplified. Primed by the HTBI set, a first-round RT-PCR was run on the TCR CDR3. Each CDR3 protein gets one entry after TCRdb re-called the multiplex PCR reads with MiXCR. Among more than 450,000 distinct CDR3 sequences listed, about 15% were seen once. Sequences were obtained from blood. These receptors were collected from a woman between 35 and 50 years old with Graves' hyperthyroidism.

This clonotype has ten or more counts. V usage is TRBV28 and J usage is TRBJ1-5; 7 nucleotides align to TRBD1. The CDR3 totals 16 residues. Trimming cost V 5 bases and J 0 bases; bases outside gene matches: 7. The germline V gene encodes CDR1 MDHEN and CDR2 SYDVKM. CDR3 DNA sequence: TGTGCCAGCAGTCCCGGGACAGCTTATAGCAATCAGCCCCAGCATTTT. This gives the protein CASSPGTAYSNQPQHF. The whole variable domain, remainder taken from reference TRBV28 and TRBJ1-5, is DVKVTQSSRYLVKRTGEKVFLECVQDMDHENMFWYRQDPGLGLRLIYFSYDVKMKEKGDIPEGYSVSREKKERFSLILESASTNQTSMYLCASSPGTAYSNQPQHFGDGTRLSIL.

This clonotype was counted between two and nine times. This rearrangement joins TRBV5-1 to TRBJ2-7; the match to TRBD2 covers 12 bases. This CDR3 has 17 amino acids. J lost 2 bases, V lost 2 bases, and 8 bases had no gene match. Germline V CDR1 and CDR2: SGHRS, YFSETQ. In DNA, the CDR3 is TGCGCCAGCAGCTTAAGGACTAGCGGGACCCTTACCTACGAGCAGTACTTC. Residues: CASSLRTSGTLTYEQYF.

This clonotype has ten or more counts. This chain's CDR3 is CASSSEWGAGYEQYF. CDR3 DNA sequence: TGTGCCAGCAGCTCAGAATGGGGGGCTGGCTACGAGCAGTACTTC. The chain carries TRBV7-9 and TRBJ2-7; D might be TRBD1 or TRBD2, each matching 6 bases. Germline V gene lookup returns CDR1 SEHNR and CDR2 FQNEAQ (reference sequence). V gave up 4 bases and J gave up 3 bases, with 16 bases separating them. CDR3 length equals 15 residues.

This clonotype was detected ten times or more. This chain joins TRBV6-1 and TRBJ2-5; D is perhaps TRBD2 (6 bases). Trimming pared 3 bases from V and 3 bases from J, leaving 11 bases between. Germline V gene data show CDR1 as MNHNS and CDR2 as SASEGT. This CDR3 spans 14 amino acids. The CDR3 protein is CASSDRGSKETQYF. Written as DNA, the CDR3 is TGTGCCAGCAGTGATCGGGGGTCCAAAGAGACCCAGTACTTC.

This clonotype was seen at least ten times. The chain recombines TRBV6-1 with TRBJ1-5, with D uncertain. The CDR3 extends over 12 amino acids. Germline V CDR1 and CDR2: MNHNS, SASEGT. V lost 1 base, J lost 6 bases, and 4 bases lay in between. CDR3 protein: CASSEVSQPQHF. CDR3 DNA sequence: TGTGCCAGCAGTGAAGTTAGTCAGCCCCAGCATTTT.

This clonotype was detected a few times. The chain links TRBV5-8 to TRBJ2-2, with 8 bases matching TRBD2. The CDR3 sequence is 15 residues long. V lost 0 bases, J lost 6 bases, and 4 bases stayed unmatched. Germline V gene lookup returns CDR1 SGHTS and CDR2 YDEGEE. CDR3: CASSLAGGPSGELFF. Written as DNA, the CDR3 is TGTGCCAGCAGCTTGGCGGGAGGGCCGTCCGGGGAGCTGTTTTTT.

A single count supports this clonotype. V and J are TRBV5-5 and TRBJ2-2; 7 bases line up with TRBD2. Trimming took 2 bases from V and 5 from J; bases not matched to a gene: 0. CDR1 and CDR2 from the germline V gene are SGHKS and YYEKEE (reference sequence). This CDR3 contains 13 residues. The CDR3 coding sequence is TGTGCCAGCAGCTTCGGGAGGACCGGGGAGCTGTTTTTT. It is translated as CASSFGRTGELFF.

Many counts were recorded for this clonotype. This chain joins TRBV12-3 or TRBV12-4 and TRBJ1-2; TRBD1 might be the D (6 bases). The CDR3 is made up of 14 amino acids. Trimming took off 6 bases at V and 4 bases at J, with 15 bases between the two ends. The CDR3 is CASSPGQSLYGYTF. The CDR3 coding sequence is TGTGCCAGCAGCCCGGGACAATCCCTCTATGGCTACACCTTC.

The CDR3 DNA follows: TGTGCCAGCAGCTTAGAGGGCTGGTCCTACGAGCAGTACTTC. Its translation is CASSLEGWSYEQYF. The V call is TRBV11-3, the J call TRBJ2-7; D gene uncertain. V dropped 0 bases and J dropped 1 base, with 7 bases sitting between them. The CDR3 runs 14 residues. Germline loops: CDR1 SGHNT, CDR2 YENEEA.

This clonotype was recorded many times. The V call is TRBV6-2 or TRBV6-3, the J call TRBJ2-6; D may match TRBD1 or TRBD2 (8 bases each). CDR1 is MNHEY and CDR2 is SVGEGT in the germline V gene. The CDR3 consists of 17 residues. V dropped 11 bases and J dropped 6 bases, with 26 bases sitting between them. The CDR3, as DNA: TGTGCCGGTCGTCAGGGGGCGGGGGGTCCGACGGCCAACGTCCTGACTTTC. Protein sequence: CAGRQGAGGPTANVLTF.

This clonotype was observed many times. The chain carries TRBV7-9 and TRBJ2-3; TRBD2 matches 8 bases. The CDR3 is 16 residues long. CDR1 is SEHNR and CDR2 is FQNEAQ in the germline V gene (reference sequence). The trim removed 2 bases at V and 1 base at J, leaving 5 bases unmatched. DNA for the CDR3: TGTGCCAGCAGCTTACTTGGAGCGGGAGGCACAGATACGCAGTATTTT. As protein: CASSLLGAGGTDTQYF.

This rearrangement joins TRBV7-6 to TRBJ2-1; 9 bases are a match to TRBD2. V shed 0 bases, J shed 6 bases, and the junction held 6 bases outside the gene matches. CDR1 is SGHVS and CDR2 is FNYEAQ in the germline V gene. The length of the CDR3 is 16 residues. CDR3 amino acids: CASSLAALAGRNEQFF. Written as DNA, the CDR3 is TGTGCCAGCAGCTTAGCCGCTCTAGCGGGACGCAATGAGCAGTTCTTC.

This clonotype has a handful of counts. The chain recombines TRBV7-2 with TRBJ2-1, with 8 nucleotides matching TRBD2. CDR3 length: 18 amino acids. Per the germline V gene, CDR1 is SGHTA and CDR2 is FQGNSA. Trimming cost V 0 bases and J 7 bases; bases outside gene matches: 14. This chain's CDR3 is CASSLAPPLGLGGNEQFF. The CDR3 DNA sequence: TGTGCCAGCAGCTTAGCGCCACCGTTGGGACTAGGGGGGAATGAGCAGTTCTTC.

This clonotype was seen at least ten times. The chain joins TRBV5-1 to TRBJ1-1; D not resolved. There are 13 residues in the CDR3. CDR1 is SGHRS and CDR2 is YFSETQ in the germline V gene. V gave up 3 bases and J gave up 1 base, with 7 bases separating them. DNA for the CDR3: TGCGCCAGCAGCTGGGAGGGGAACACTGAAGCTTTCTTT. This codes for CASSWEGNTEAFF.

The chain uses TRBV7-9 and TRBJ1-2; D gene uncertain. Germline lookup yields CDR1 SEHNR and CDR2 FQNEAQ (reference sequence). The CDR3 extends over 14 amino acids. V was shortened by 2 bases and J by 1 base, with 8 bases between the two germline ends. CDR3 DNA sequence: TGTGCCAGCAGCTTACAGTCGTATAACTATGGCTACACCTTC. Amino acids: CASSLQSYNYGYTF. Using reference TRBV7-9 and TRBJ1-2 for the parts outside the CDR3, the full variable domain is DTGVSQNPRHKITKRGQNVTFRCDPISEHNRLYWYRQTLGQGPEFLTYFQNEAQLEKSRLLSDRFSAERPKGSFSTLEIQRTEQGDSAMYLCASSLQSYNYGYTFGSGTRLTVV.

The sample holds many counts of this clonotype. The chain links TRBV3-1 to TRBJ2-7, with 8 bases matching TRBD1. CDR1 and CDR2 from the germline V gene are LGHDT and YNNKEL (reference sequence). Trimming took 8 bases from V and 7 from J; bases not matched to a gene: 10. The CDR3 runs 13 residues. CDR3 in DNA: TGTGCCAGCCTACGGACAGGGACGGGGGAGCAGTACTTC. Residues: CASLRTGTGEQYF.

There are many counts of this clonotype. V gene TRBV5-1 combines with J gene TRBJ2-2, with a weak D call TRBD2 (6 bases). In germline, CDR1 is SGHRS, CDR2 YFSETQ. The CDR3 sequence is 15 residues long. V was shortened by 4 bases and J by 0 bases, with 10 bases between the two germline ends. CDR3 nucleotide sequence: TGCGCCAGCAGCGAGACTAGGGCGAACACCGGGGAGCTGTTTTTT. It codes for CASSETRANTGELFF.

The chain carries TRBV14 and TRBJ2-7, with a possible D match to TRBD2 (6 bases). The germline V gene encodes CDR1 SGHDN and CDR2 FVKESK. The CDR3 length is 14 residues. The V gene lost 1 base and the J gene lost 4 bases, with 11 bases spanning the gap. The CDR3 loop is CASSQVWGRYEQYF. The CDR3 nucleotides read TGTGCCAGCAGCCAAGTGTGGGGGAGGTACGAGCAGTACTTC. The full variable domain, completed using reference TRBV14 and TRBJ2-7, is EAGVTQFPSHSVIEKGQTVTLRCDPISGHDNLYWYRRVMGKEIKFLLHFVKESKQDESGMPNNRFLAERTGGTYSTLKVQPAELEDSGVYFCASSQVWGRYEQYFGPGTRLTVT.

This clonotype was counted only a few times. The CDR3 DNA sequence: TGTGCCAGCAGCTCCGTCGGGGGCTCTGGAAACACCATATATTTT. It encodes CASSSVGGSGNTIYF. This chain joins TRBV13 and TRBJ1-3; the D gene is possibly TRBD1 (5 bases). Germline V gives CDR1 PRHDT, CDR2 FYEKMQ (reference sequence). The CDR3 totals 15 residues. Trimming removed 4 bases at V and 0 bases at J, with 10 bases between.

This clonotype was seen only once. With a much larger clone just one base away, this may be a read error. The chain is built from TRBV20-1 and TRBJ2-1; 10 bases agree with TRBD2. Germline V gene data show CDR1 as DFQATT and CDR2 as SNEGSKA (reference sequence). V was pared by 4 bases and J by 4 bases, with 13 bases of the junction left unmatched. This CDR3 contains 17 residues. CDR3: CSAKDILAGVGYNEQFF. Written as DNA, the CDR3 is TGCAGTGCTAAAGATATCCTAGCGGGAGTCGGTTACAATGAGCAGTTCTTC.

There are many counts of this clonotype. This rearrangement joins TRBV12-3 or TRBV12-4 to TRBJ2-2; 14 positions match TRBD2. The CDR3 runs 16 residues. With V trimmed by 4 bases and J by 7 bases, 5 bases remained unmatched. Here the CDR3 DNA reads TGTGCCAGCAGTTCGACTAGCGGGAGGGCCGGCGGGGAGCTGTTTTTT. This encodes CASSSTSGRAGGELFF.

The J gene is TRBJ1-3, the V gene TRBV7-8; D might be TRBD1 (6 bases). CDR1 is SGHVS and CDR2 is FQNEAQ in the germline V gene. The CDR3 runs 15 residues. V dropped 6 bases and J dropped 0 bases, with 12 bases sitting between them. The CDR3 nucleotides are TGTGCCAGCAGAGGGACACCTTTCTCTGGAAACACCATATATTTT. Protein sequence: CASRGTPFSGNTIYF.

This clonotype was observed many times. The chain employs TRBV28 and TRBJ1-1, with 7 positions matching TRBD1. Germline CDR1 and CDR2: MDHEN and SYDVKM. Trimming cost V 7 bases and J 0 bases; bases outside gene matches: 5. The CDR3 has 14 residues. CDR3 nucleotides: TGTGCCAGCACCCCCGGACAGGTGAACACTGAAGCTTTCTTT. Translation gives CASTPGQVNTEAFF.

This clonotype was seen many times. V gene TRBV6-1 combines with J gene TRBJ2-7; no firm D call. The CDR3 contains 15 residues. The V gene lost 1 base and the J gene lost 2 bases, with 12 bases spanning the gap. CDR1 is MNHNS, CDR2 SASEGT, per germline. This CDR3 reads CASSEELVDAYEQYF. The CDR3, as DNA: TGTGCCAGCAGTGAAGAGCTAGTAGATGCCTACGAGCAGTACTTC.

This clonotype was picked up many times. V gene TRBV28 combines with J gene TRBJ1-1; D is perhaps TRBD1 (5 bases). CDR3 length equals 15 residues. The germline CDR1 and CDR2 sequences are MDHEN and SYDVKM. V was shortened by 6 bases and J by 0 bases, with 14 bases between the two germline ends. Here the CDR3 reads CASSQTRGMNTEAFF. Written as DNA, the CDR3 is TGTGCCAGCAGCCAAACGCGGGGGATGAACACTGAAGCTTTCTTT.